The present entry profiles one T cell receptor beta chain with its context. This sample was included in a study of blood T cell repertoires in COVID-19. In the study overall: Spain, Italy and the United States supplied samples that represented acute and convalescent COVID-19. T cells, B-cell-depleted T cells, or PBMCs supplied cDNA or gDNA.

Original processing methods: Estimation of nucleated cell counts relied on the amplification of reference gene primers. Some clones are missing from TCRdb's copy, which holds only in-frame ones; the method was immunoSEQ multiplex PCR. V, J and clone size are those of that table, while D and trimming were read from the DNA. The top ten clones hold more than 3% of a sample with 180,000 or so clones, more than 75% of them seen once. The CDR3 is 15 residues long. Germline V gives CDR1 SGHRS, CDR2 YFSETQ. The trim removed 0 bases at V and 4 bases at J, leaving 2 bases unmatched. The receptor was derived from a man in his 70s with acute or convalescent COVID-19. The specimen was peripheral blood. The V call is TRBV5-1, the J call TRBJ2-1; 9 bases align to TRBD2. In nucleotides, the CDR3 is TGCGCCAGCAGCTTGGAGACTAGCGGATACAATGAGCAGTTCTTC. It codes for CASSLETSGYNEQFF.